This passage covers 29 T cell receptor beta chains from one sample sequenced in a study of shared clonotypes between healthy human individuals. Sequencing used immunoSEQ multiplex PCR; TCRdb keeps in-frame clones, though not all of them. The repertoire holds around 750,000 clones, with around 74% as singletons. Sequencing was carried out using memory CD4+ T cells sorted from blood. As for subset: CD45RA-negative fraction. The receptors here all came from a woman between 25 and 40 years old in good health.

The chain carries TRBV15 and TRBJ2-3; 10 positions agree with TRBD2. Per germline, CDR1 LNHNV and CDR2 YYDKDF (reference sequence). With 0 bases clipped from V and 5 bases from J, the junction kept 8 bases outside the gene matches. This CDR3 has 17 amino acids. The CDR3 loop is CATSRDILAGEGDTQYF. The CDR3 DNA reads TGTGCCACCAGCAGAGATATCCTAGCGGGAGAAGGAGATACGCAGTATTTT.

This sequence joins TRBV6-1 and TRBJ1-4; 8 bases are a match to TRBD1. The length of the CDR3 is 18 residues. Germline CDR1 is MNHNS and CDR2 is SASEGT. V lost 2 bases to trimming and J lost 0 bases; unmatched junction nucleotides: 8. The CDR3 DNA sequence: TGTGCCAGCAGTGAAAGGGGGACAGGCTTTGCAACTAATGAAAAACTGTTTTTT. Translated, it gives CASSERGTGFATNEKLFF.

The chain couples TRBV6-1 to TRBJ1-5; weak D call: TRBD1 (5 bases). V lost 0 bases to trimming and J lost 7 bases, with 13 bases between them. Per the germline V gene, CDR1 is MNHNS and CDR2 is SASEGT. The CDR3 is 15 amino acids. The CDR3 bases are TGTGCCAGCAGTGAAGCCTCCAGGGATTGGCAGCCCCAGCATTTT. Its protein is CASSEASRDWQPQHF.

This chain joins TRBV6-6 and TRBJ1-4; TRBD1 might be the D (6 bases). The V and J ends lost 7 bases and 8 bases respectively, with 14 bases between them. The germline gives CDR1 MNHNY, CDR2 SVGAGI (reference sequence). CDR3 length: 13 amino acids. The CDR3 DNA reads TGTGCCAGCACAGGGGTTACGGGGGAAAAACTGTTTTTT. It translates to CASTGVTGEKLFF.

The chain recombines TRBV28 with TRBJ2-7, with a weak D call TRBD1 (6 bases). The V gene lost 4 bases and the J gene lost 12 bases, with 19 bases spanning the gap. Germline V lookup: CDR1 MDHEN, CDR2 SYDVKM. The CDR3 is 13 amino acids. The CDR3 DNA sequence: TGTGCCAGCAGTTCCATGGACCGGGACAAACGGTACTTC. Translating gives CASSSMDRDKRYF.

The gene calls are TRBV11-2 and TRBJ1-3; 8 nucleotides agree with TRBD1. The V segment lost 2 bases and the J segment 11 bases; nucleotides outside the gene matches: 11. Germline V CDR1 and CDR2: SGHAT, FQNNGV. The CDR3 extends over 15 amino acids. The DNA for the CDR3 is TGTGCCAGCAGCTTATCCCGGACAGGGTCCTTCGCCATATATTTT. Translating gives CASSLSRTGSFAIYF.

Written as DNA, the CDR3 is TGTGCCAGTAGTGACCCGACTAGCGGGAGTCGGGATGAGCAGTTCTTC. Translated, it gives CASSDPTSGSRDEQFF. The chain joins TRBV19 to TRBJ2-1; TRBD2 aligns across 12 bases. Germline CDR1 and CDR2: LNHDA and SQIVND (reference sequence). The J segment lost 8 bases and the V segment lost 5 bases, leaving 10 bases of the junction unmatched. This CDR3 has 16 residues.

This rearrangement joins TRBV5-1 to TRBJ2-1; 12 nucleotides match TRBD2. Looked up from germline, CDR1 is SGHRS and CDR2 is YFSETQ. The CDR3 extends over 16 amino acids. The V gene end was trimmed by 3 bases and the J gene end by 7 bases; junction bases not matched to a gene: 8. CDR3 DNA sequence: TGCGCCAGCAGCTCAACTTCTAGCGGGAGGGCTAATGAGCAGTTCTTC. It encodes CASSSTSSGRANEQFF.

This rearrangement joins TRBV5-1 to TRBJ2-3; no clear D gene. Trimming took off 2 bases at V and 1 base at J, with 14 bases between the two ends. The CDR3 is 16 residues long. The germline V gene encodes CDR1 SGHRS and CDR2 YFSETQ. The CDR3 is CASSFSTGPGTDTQYF. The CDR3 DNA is TGCGCCAGCAGCTTTTCGACGGGCCCCGGCACAGATACGCAGTATTTT. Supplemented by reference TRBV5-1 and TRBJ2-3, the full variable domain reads KAGVTQTPRYLIKTRGQQVTLSCSPISGHRSVSWYQQTPGQGLQFLFEYFSETQRNKGNFPGRFSGRQFSNSRSEMNVSTLELGDSALYLCASSFSTGPGTDTQYFGPGTRLTVL.

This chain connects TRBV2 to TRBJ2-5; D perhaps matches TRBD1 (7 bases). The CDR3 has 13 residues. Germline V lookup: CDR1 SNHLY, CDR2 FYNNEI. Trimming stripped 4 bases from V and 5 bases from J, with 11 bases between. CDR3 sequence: CASSGQGGETQYF. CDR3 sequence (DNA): TGTGCCAGCAGTGGACAGGGAGGCGAGACCCAGTACTTC. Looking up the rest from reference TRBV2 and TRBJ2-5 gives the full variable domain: EPEVTQTPSHQVTQMGQEVILRCVPISNHLYFYWYRQILGQKVEFLVSFYNNEISEKSEIFDDQFSVERPDGSNFTLKIRSTKLEDSAMYFCASSGQGGETQYFGPGTRLLVL.

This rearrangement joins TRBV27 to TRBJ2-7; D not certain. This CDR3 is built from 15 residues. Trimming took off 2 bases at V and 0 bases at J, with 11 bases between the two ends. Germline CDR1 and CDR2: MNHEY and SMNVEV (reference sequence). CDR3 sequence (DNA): TGTGCCAGCAGTTTAAAGGACGTGAGCTCCTACGAGCAGTACTTC. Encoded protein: CASSLKDVSSYEQYF.

Here the CDR3 DNA reads TGCGCCAGCAGCCAACCGCTGCGGGGAGCCTACAATGAGCAGTTCTTC. Its protein product is CASSQPLRGAYNEQFF. V gene TRBV4-1 combines with J gene TRBJ2-1; a weak D match, TRBD2 (6 bases). The CDR3 consists of 16 residues. CDR1 is MGHRA, CDR2 YSYEKL, per germline. V was trimmed by 2 bases and J by 2 bases, leaving 13 bases between them.

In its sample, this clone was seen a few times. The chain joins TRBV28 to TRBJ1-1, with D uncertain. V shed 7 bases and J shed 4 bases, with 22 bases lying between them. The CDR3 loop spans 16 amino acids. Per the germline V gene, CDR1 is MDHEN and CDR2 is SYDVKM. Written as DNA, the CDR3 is TGTGCCAGCACCTTTTCTGGAGGCAGAGGGTTCACTGAAGCTTTCTTT. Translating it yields CASTFSGGRGFTEAFF.

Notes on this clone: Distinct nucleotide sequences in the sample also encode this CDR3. The CDR3 loop is CASSLGTSSYNEQFF. DNA of the CDR3: TGTGCCAGCAGCTTGGGGACTAGCTCCTACAATGAGCAGTTCTTC. The chain joins TRBV5-4 to TRBJ2-1; TRBD2 matches at 7 bases. V gave up 0 bases and J gave up 0 bases; unmatched junction bases: 0. Germline V gene sequence: CDR1 SGHNT, CDR2 YYREEE (reference sequence). CDR3 length: 15 amino acids.

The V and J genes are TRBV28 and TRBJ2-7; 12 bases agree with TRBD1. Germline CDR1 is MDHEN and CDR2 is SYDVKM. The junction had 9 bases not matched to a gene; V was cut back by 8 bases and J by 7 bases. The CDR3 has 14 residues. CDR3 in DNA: TGTGCCAGCTTAGCGGGACAGGGGGCACGGGAGCAGTACTTC. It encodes CASLAGQGAREQYF.

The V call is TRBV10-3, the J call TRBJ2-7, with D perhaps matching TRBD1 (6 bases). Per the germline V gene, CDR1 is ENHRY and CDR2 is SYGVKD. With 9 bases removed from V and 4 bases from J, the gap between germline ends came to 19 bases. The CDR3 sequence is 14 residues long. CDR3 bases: TGTGCCATACGGACAGAAGGGAATTCATACGAGCAGTACTTC. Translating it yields CAIRTEGNSYEQYF.

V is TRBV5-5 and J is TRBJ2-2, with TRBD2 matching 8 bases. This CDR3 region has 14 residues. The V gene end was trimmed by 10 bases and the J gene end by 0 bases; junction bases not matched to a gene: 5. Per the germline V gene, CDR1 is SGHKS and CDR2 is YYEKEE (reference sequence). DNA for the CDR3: TGTGCCGGGCAGCGGGGGTCGAACACCGGGGAGCTGTTTTTT. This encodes CAGQRGSNTGELFF. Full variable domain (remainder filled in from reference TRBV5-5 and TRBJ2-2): DAGVTQSPTHLIKTRGQQVTLRCSPISGHKSVSWYQQVLGQGPQFIFQYYEKEERGRGNFPDRFSARQFPNYSSELNVNALLLGDSALYLCAGQRGSNTGELFFGEGSRLTVL.

The CDR3 region has the DNA TGTGCCAGCAGTTTACGAAGAAACACCATATATTTT. This encodes CASSLRRNTIYF. The V call is TRBV28, the J call TRBJ1-3; the D is unclear. Germline loops: CDR1 MDHEN, CDR2 SYDVKM. The CDR3 covers 12 residues. Trimming removed 2 bases at V and 5 bases at J, with 4 bases between.

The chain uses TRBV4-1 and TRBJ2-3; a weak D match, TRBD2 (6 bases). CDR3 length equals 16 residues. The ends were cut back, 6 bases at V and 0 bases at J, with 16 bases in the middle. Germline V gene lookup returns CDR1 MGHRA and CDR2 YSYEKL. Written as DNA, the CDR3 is TGCGCCAGCAGGTTCGCCCGGGACTCGAGCACAGATACGCAGTATTTT. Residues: CASRFARDSSTDTQYF.

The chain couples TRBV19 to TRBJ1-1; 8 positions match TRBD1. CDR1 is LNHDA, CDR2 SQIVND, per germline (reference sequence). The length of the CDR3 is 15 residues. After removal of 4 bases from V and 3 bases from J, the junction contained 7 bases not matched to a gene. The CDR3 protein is CASSKAQTGDTEAFF. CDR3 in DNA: TGTGCCAGTAGTAAAGCCCAGACAGGGGACACTGAAGCTTTCTTT. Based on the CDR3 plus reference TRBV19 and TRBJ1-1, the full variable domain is DGGITQSPKYLFRKEGQNVTLSCEQNLNHDAMYWYRQDPGQGLRLIYYSQIVNDFQKGDIAEGYSVSREKKESFPLTVTSAQKNPTAFYLCASSKAQTGDTEAFFGQGTRLTVV.

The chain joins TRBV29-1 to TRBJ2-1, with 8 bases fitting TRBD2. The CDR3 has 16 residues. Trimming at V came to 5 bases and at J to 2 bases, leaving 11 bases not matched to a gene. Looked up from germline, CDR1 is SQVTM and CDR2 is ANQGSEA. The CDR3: CSVREWTSSPYNEQFF. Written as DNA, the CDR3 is TGCAGCGTTCGAGAATGGACTAGCAGTCCCTACAATGAGCAGTTCTTC.

CDR3 bases: TGTGCCAGCAGCTTAGTACGGGGTCCGGCTAATGAAAAACTGTTTTTT. It yields the protein CASSLVRGPANEKLFF. The chain uses TRBV11-2 and TRBJ1-4; D gene ambiguous. Germline-derived CDR1 and CDR2 are SGHAT and FQNNGV. The V gene lost 1 base and the J gene lost 3 bases, with 12 bases spanning the gap. CDR3 length equals 16 residues.

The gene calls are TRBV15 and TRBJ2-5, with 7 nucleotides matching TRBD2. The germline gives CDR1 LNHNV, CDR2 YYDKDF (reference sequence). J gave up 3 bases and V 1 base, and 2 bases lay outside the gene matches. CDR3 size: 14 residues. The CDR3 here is CATSRGLAEETQYF. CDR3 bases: TGTGCCACCAGCAGAGGCCTAGCGGAAGAGACCCAGTACTTC.

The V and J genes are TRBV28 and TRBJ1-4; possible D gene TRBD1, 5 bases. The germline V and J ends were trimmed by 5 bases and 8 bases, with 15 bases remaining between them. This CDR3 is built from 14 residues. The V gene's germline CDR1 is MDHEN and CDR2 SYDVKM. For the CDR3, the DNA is TGTGCCAGCAGTAGCCCTGGCCGGGGCGAAAAACTGTTTTTT. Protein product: CASSSPGRGEKLFF.

CDR3 sequence (DNA): TGTGCCAGCAAGACTAGCGGGAGTTTGGATGAGCAGTTCTTC. Residues: CASKTSGSLDEQFF. This sequence joins TRBV28 and TRBJ2-1; 12 positions match TRBD2. The CDR3 is 14 amino acids. Germline assignment: CDR1 MDHEN and CDR2 SYDVKM. V trimming: 7 bases; J trimming: 8 bases; junction bases outside the gene matches: 6.

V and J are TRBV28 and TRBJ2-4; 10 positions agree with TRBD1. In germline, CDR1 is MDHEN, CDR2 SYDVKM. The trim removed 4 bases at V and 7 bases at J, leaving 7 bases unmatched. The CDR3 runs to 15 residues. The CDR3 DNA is TGTGCCAGCAGTTCGCTCCTGGGACAGGGGAACATTCAGTACTTC. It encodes CASSSLLGQGNIQYF. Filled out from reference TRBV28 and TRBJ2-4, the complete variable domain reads DVKVTQSSRYLVKRTGEKVFLECVQDMDHENMFWYRQDPGLGLRLIYFSYDVKMKEKGDIPEGYSVSREKKERFSLILESASTNQTSMYLCASSSLLGQGNIQYFGAGTRLSVL.

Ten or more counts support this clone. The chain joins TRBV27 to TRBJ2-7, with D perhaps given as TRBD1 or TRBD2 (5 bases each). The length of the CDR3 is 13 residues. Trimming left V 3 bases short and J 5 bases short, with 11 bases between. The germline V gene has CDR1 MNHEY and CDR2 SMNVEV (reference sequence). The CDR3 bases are TGTGCCAGCAGTTTCCAGGGAGCCAACGAGCAGTACTTC. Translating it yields CASSFQGANEQYF.

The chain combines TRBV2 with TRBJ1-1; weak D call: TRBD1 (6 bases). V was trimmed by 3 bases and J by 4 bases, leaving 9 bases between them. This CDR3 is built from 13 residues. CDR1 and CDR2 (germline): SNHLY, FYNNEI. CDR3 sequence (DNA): TGTGCCAGCAGTGACACAGGGCTCACTGAAGCTTTCTTT. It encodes CASSDTGLTEAFF.

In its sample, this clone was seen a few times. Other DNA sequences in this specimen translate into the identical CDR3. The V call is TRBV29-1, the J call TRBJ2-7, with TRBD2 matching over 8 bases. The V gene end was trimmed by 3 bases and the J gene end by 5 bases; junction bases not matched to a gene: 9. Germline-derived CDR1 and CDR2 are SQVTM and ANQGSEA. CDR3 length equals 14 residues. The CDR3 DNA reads TGCAGCGTTGATGGCCGGGAGGGATTGGACGAGCAGTACTTC. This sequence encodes CSVDGREGLDEQYF.